Described below is a single T cell receptor (beta chain) sequence and its context. The target of this receptor is not known. No much larger clone is present one base from it, and per-base qualities are unavailable. The donors were healthy, HIV-negative adults with no recently reported acute infections or vaccinations. Every donor was a Caucasian adult residing in Nashville, Tennessee, USA. CD4+ T cells were enriched by magnetic negative selection, after which naive cells were positively selected on CD45RA and the negative fraction was taken as the memory subset. Blood was obtained by leukapheresis, after which PBMCs were separated by Ficoll-Histopaque density gradient centrifugation and cryopreserved in liquid nitrogen vapor phase. Analytical flow cytometry was used to check the purity and quantity of every magnetically sorted T cell population. Genomic DNA was isolated from every sorted fraction and measured by UV absorbance on a Nanodrop 2000c.

Using the deep immunoSEQ assay, multiplex PCR amplified TCR CDR3 regions from genomic DNA. Genomic DNA extracted from each cell subset was distributed evenly over all wells of several immunoSEQ 96-well plates, and each plate served as one replicate. For sorted subsets, approximately 200 ng of genomic DNA, equivalent to some 33,000 T cell genomes, went into each replicate PCR. Purified libraries were quantified with a Qubit 3.0 fluorometer, sized on a Bioanalyzer 2100, and re-quantified with the KAPA Library Quantification kit. Every immunoSEQ 96-well plate was sequenced on a separate single-read 150-cycle Illumina NextSeq 550 flow cell. The paper's processing steps were these. Because the immunoSEQ output held only junctional sequences and lacked quality scores, the filtering could not match the filtering applied to full-length reads. To assign V/J genes and CDR3, sequences were annotated against IMGT germline references using PyIR, a Python wrapper for IgBLAST v1.9. Any read was removed if the V/J assignment was weak (E-value above 1e-6), the CDR3 was missing, or the read contained stop codons, out-of-frame junctions, or ambiguous translated residues. V3J clonotypes were defined as sequences sharing an identical inferred V gene, J gene, and CDR3 amino acid sequence. Percentage overlap between repertoires was computed as shared unique clonotypes divided by the size of the smaller repertoire. Three approaches were used to assess repertoire richness: RTK rarefaction, the Chao1 estimator, and Recon v2.1 estimates of unobserved clonotypes. Generation probabilities were computed with OLGA for all TCRbeta clonotypes obtained by the gDNA method from a handful of donors. TCRdb mirrors the immuneACCESS table, restricted to in-frame sequences. Some clones are absent from its copies; in checked studies, under half trace to an unresolved V gene, and the reason for the others is unknown. The DNA gave D and trimming, while V, J and clone size come from that table. For this sample there are some 2,500,000 clones; roughly 93% appear just once. The ten largest clones capture around 0.37% of the sample.

Including cysteine and phenylalanine, the CDR3 has 13 amino acids. CDR3 DNA is the only sequence kept; it has 39 bases, read in frame from the first base. The germline V gene supplies CDR1 MGHRA and CDR2 YSYEKL. V is reduced by 1 base and J by 5 bases, leaving a spacing of 9 bases between them. The data belong to a study of shared clonotypes between healthy human individuals (TCRdb year 2020). Some background on the complete study: The cohort included three men and two women between 18 and 49 years of age. The study deeply sequenced blood TCR repertoires of five healthy adults to estimate repertoire size and the extent of clonotype sharing between individuals. For each donor, CD4 naive and CD4 memory were each run on three plates, CD8 naive on two plates, and CD8 memory on one plate. Leukapheresis yielded between about 0.9 and 9 billion PBMCs per donor. To increase sequencing depth and limit assay-specific biases, different laboratories used diverse techniques to prepare libraries and sequence TCR repertoires.

General conclusions and limits of the study: Pairwise subsampling indicated that sequencing depth was expected to affect the degree of clonotype sharing among donors. Because the study included a small number of donors, the genetic and exposure-history diversity represented was limited. Naive subsets generally had larger estimated clonotype richness than memory subsets did. Compared with non-shared clonotypes, clonotypes shared by all four sorted-subset donors had higher generation probabilities. Sampling was restricted to blood, and TCR repertoires in tissue are likely to differ from TCR repertoires in blood. Incomplete sequencing was indicated by rarefaction of sorted-subset datasets, despite the large sequencing depth. Approximately 5% of naive CD4, around 4% of naive CD8, approximately 2% of memory CD4, and about 0.4% of memory CD8 clonotypes were shared across several donors.

The chain is assembled from TRBV4-1 and TRBJ2-7; the D gene lacks a confident call. This TCR was recovered from a man between 18 and 35 years old in good health. Some clones in this sample may be carry-over from other donors' samples. Material for sequencing was naive CD4+ T cells from PBMCs. Taken with the paper, the label for cell subset or site translates to: CD45RA+ positively selected. The CDR3 sequence is CASSQVLRDEQYF. The DNA is as follows: TGCGCCAGCAGCCAAGTTCTAAGGGACGAGCAGTACTTC.